These 7 T cell receptor beta chains came from one sample sequenced in a study of cytomegalovirus exposure and HLA in healthy donors. Primers included in the PCR were 60 Vbeta and 13 Jbeta primers. Only in-frame clones appear in the TCRdb table, and some are missing; sequencing was by immunoSEQ multiplex PCR. The sample has approximately 280,000 clones, about nine tenths seen once. The specimen was PBMCs. These TCRs come from a man aged 35-49 years in good health and CMV-seropositive.

The chain joins TRBV11-2 to TRBJ1-1; no reliable D call. The V and J ends lost 5 bases and 5 bases respectively, with 12 bases between them. The CDR3 runs to 13 residues. Germline lookup yields CDR1 SGHAT and CDR2 FQNNGV. The CDR3 region is CASSPVRVTEAFF. CDR3 coding DNA: TGTGCCAGCAGCCCCGTCCGAGTGACTGAAGCTTTCTTT.

This chain uses TRBV4-3 with TRBJ2-1; the match to TRBD2 covers 7 bases. CDR3 size: 18 residues. CDR1 and CDR2 (germline): LGHNA, YSLEER. V lost 0 bases and J lost 1; bases outside the gene matches: 9. The CDR3 loop is CASSQDKLASSSYNEQFF. The CDR3 DNA is TGCGCCAGCAGCCAAGACAAACTAGCGAGTAGTTCCTACAATGAGCAGTTCTTC.

The gene calls are TRBV19 and TRBJ2-7, with 11 bases aligning to TRBD2. The CDR3 length is 15 residues. The germline V gene has CDR1 LNHDA and CDR2 SQIVND (reference sequence). The J segment lost 4 bases and the V segment lost 4 bases, leaving 6 bases of the junction unmatched. The CDR3 is CASSSTSGSMYEQYF. CDR3 DNA: TGTGCCAGTAGTAGCACTAGCGGGAGTATGTACGAGCAGTACTTC.

V gene TRBV7-3 combines with J gene TRBJ1-2; 7 bases agree with TRBD1. CDR3 length equals 13 residues. The ends lost 2 bases at V and 8 bases at J; junction bases unmatched: 5. Germline V lookup: CDR1 SGHTA, CDR2 FQGTGA. The chain's CDR3 is CASSLQQGQGYTF. DNA for the CDR3: TGTGCCAGCAGCTTACAACAGGGGCAGGGCTACACCTTC.

This clone came up a few times. The chain joins TRBV5-8 to TRBJ1-3; the D is unclear. The V gene's germline CDR1 is SGHTS and CDR2 YDEGEE. V shed 3 bases and J shed 3 bases, with 13 bases lying between them. This CDR3 comprises 15 residues. The CDR3 sequence is CASSWEGGFGNTIYF. The CDR3, as DNA: TGTGCCAGCAGCTGGGAGGGAGGTTTTGGAAACACCATATATTTT.

This chain uses TRBV19 with TRBJ2-5, with 8 bases that match TRBD2. Germline assignment: CDR1 LNHDA and CDR2 SQIVND (reference sequence). This CDR3 spans 15 amino acids. Trimming at V came to 9 bases and at J to 1 base, leaving 10 bases not matched to a gene. The CDR3 DNA follows: TGTGCCAGCGGAGGAAGGGGACTAGTCCAAGAGACCCAGTACTTC. Protein: CASGGRGLVQETQYF.

The chain couples TRBV7-9 to TRBJ2-7; 7 bases line up with TRBD2. Unmatched junction bases numbered 6, after V lost 5 bases and J lost 5 bases. CDR1 is SEHNR and CDR2 is FQNEAQ in the germline V gene (reference sequence). There are 13 residues in the CDR3. The CDR3 reads CASSRTSRNEQYF. The CDR3 region has the DNA TGTGCCAGCAGCCGGACTAGTAGAAACGAGCAGTACTTC. The full variable domain, in which reference TRBV7-9 and TRBJ2-7 provide the parts outside the CDR3, is DTGVSQNPRHKITKRGQNVTFRCDPISEHNRLYWYRQTLGQGPEFLTYFQNEAQLEKSRLLSDRFSAERPKGSFSTLEIQRTEQGDSAMYLCASSRTSRNEQYFGPGTRLTVT.